This T cell receptor beta chain was sequenced for a study of cytomegalovirus exposure and HLA in healthy donors. The study's findings and limits: In a later analysis, a missense DCLRE1C variant was linked to TCR beta V- and J-gene trimming. Rarity marked most TCR sequences, yet some public TCRs occurred in many donors.

This CDR3 contains 18 residues. Germline assignment: CDR1 KGHSH and CDR2 LQKENI. Trimming took 0 bases from V and 5 from J; bases not matched to a gene: 6. Vbeta (60) and Jbeta (13) primers were used in the PCR. Method: immunoSEQ multiplex PCR; TCRdb's copy keeps in-frame clones and lacks some. In the table there are around 190,000 clones, approximately 82% of which are singletons. About this clone itself: No antigen is known for it.

Sequencing was done on a sample of PBMCs. The rearrangement links TRBV18 to TRBJ2-1, with TRBD2 identical over 14 bases. The TCR sequence derives from a middle-aged man in good health and CMV-seropositive. CDR3 amino acids: CASSPPPTSGRANNEQFF. In nucleotides, the CDR3 is TGTGCCAGCTCACCACCTCCGACTAGCGGGAGGGCGAACAATGAGCAGTTCTTC. Full variable domain (remainder filled in from reference TRBV18 and TRBJ2-1): NAGVMQNPRHLVRRRGQEARLRCSPMKGHSHVYWYRQLPEEGLKFMVYLQKENIIDESGMPKERFSAEFPKEGPSILRIQQVVRGDSAAYFCASSPPPTSGRANNEQFFGPGTRLTVL.